This T cell receptor (beta chain) originates from a study of blood T cell repertoires in COVID-19. Participant age was roughly 18 to 100 years, and participants resided in fewer than 30 US areas. In assigning cohorts, the study relied on participant-reported clinical history. Here immunoSEQ multiplex PCR was the method, and the copy in TCRdb shows in-frame clones only, minus some. The sample lists over 350,000 clones; about 85% were seen once. Deletions cut 2 bases from V and 2 bases from J, with 11 bases between. The CDR3 contains 15 residues. Germline V gene lookup returns CDR1 SGHNT and CDR2 YYREEE (reference sequence).

The V and J genes are TRBV5-4 and TRBJ1-3; a weak D match, TRBD1 (6 bases). The clonotype was recovered from a woman under 30 with acute COVID-19. Sequencing input: PBMCs or T cells enriched from blood (not recorded which). CDR3 in amino acids: CASSLKQGTGNTIYF. As DNA, the CDR3 is TGTGCCAGCAGCTTAAAGCAGGGGACTGGAAACACCATATATTTT.